These 27 T cell receptor beta chains were all obtained from the same sample, sequenced in a study of blood T cell repertoires in COVID-19. Libraries were prepared by immunoSEQ multiplex PCR; TCRdb keeps only in-frame clonotypes and omits some of them. The repertoire holds about 330,000 clones, around 87% seen once, with less than 6% in the top ten. Sample: PBMCs or T cells enriched from blood (not recorded which). The receptors come from a woman aged 25 to 39 who had recovered from COVID-19.

The rearrangement joins TRBV18 to TRBJ1-2; TRBD1 is a possible D gene (6 bases). The V gene's germline CDR1 is KGHSH and CDR2 LQKENI. V was shortened by 6 bases and J by 6 bases, with 20 bases between the two germline ends. This CDR3 spans 15 amino acids. The CDR3 nucleotides read TGTGCCAGCTCCCGTCGGACAGAGGAAAAGGATGGCTACACCTTC. As protein: CASSRRTEEKDGYTF.

CDR3 sequence: CASRGTSQETQYF. CDR3 DNA sequence: TGTGCCAGCCGTGGGACTTCACAAGAGACCCAGTACTTC. The V call is TRBV28, the J call TRBJ2-5, with D possibly matching TRBD2 (6 bases). Germline V gives CDR1 MDHEN, CDR2 SYDVKM. V was pared by 8 bases and J by 2 bases, with 12 bases between. The CDR3 spans 13 residues.

J is TRBJ2-7 and V is TRBV3-1 (or the pseudogene TRBV3-2), with 12 bases aligning to TRBD1. The CDR3 sequence is 15 residues long. Looked up from germline, CDR1 is LGHDT and CDR2 is YNNKEL (reference sequence). V shed 4 bases and J 5 bases; nucleotides not matched to a gene: 6. CDR3 in DNA: TGTGCCAGCAGCCGACCGGGACAGGGGGCAAACGAGCAGTACTTC. This sequence encodes CASSRPGQGANEQYF.

The chain is built from TRBV4-2 and TRBJ2-5; TRBD1 matches at 11 bases. Germline-derived CDR1 and CDR2 are LGHNA and YNFKEQ. J was trimmed by 5 bases and V by 0 bases; bases with no gene match: 5. The CDR3 sequence is 16 residues long. CDR3 loop: CASSQDRTGGWETQYF. For the CDR3, the DNA is TGTGCCAGCAGCCAAGATCGGACAGGGGGCTGGGAGACCCAGTACTTC.

The CDR3 DNA sequence: TGTGCCAGCAGGATCCGGACAGGGCTGGACTCTGGAAACACCATATATTTT. It translates to CASRIRTGLDSGNTIYF. This chain connects TRBV7-2 to TRBJ1-3; the match to TRBD1 covers 8 bases. The V gene end was trimmed by 6 bases and the J gene end by 0 bases; junction bases not matched to a gene: 10. Germline V gene lookup returns CDR1 SGHTA and CDR2 FQGNSA. This CDR3 comprises 17 residues.

The rearrangement links TRBV7-6 to TRBJ1-6; TRBD1 matches 8 bases. With 1 base clipped from V and 7 bases from J, the junction kept 6 bases outside the gene matches. This CDR3 spans 16 amino acids. Germline lookup yields CDR1 SGHVS and CDR2 FNYEAQ. The CDR3 loop reads CASSLVDRTGNSPLHF. For the CDR3, the DNA is TGTGCCAGCAGCTTAGTAGATCGGACAGGGAATTCACCCCTCCACTTT.

This chain links TRBV19 with TRBJ1-5; 9 nucleotides align to TRBD1. J gave up 4 bases and V 9 bases, and 7 bases lay outside the gene matches. There are 14 residues in the CDR3. In germline, CDR1 is LNHDA, CDR2 SQIVND (reference sequence). The CDR3: CASGQGFANQPQHF. DNA of the CDR3: TGTGCCAGCGGACAGGGGTTTGCAAATCAGCCCCAGCATTTT.

This chain connects TRBV4-1 to TRBJ1-5; tentative D call: TRBD1 (5 bases). V lost 0 bases, J lost 3 bases, and 9 bases lay in between. The CDR3 extends over 15 amino acids. Germline V gives CDR1 MGHRA, CDR2 YSYEKL. The CDR3 coding sequence is TGCGCCAGCAGCCAAGATCGACAGTACAATCAGCCCCAGCATTTT. Translation: CASSQDRQYNQPQHF.

This clone was counted once. The chain is built from TRBV9 and TRBJ2-3; 7 nucleotides align to TRBD2. The V and J ends lost 0 bases and 0 bases, in that order; junction bases with no gene match: 4. Germline assignment: CDR1 SGDLS and CDR2 YYNGEE. The CDR3 length is 16 residues. This chain's CDR3 is CASSVEGGGSTDTQYF. In DNA form, the CDR3 reads TGTGCCAGCAGCGTAGAGGGCGGGGGAAGCACAGATACGCAGTATTTT.

V gene TRBV12-3 or TRBV12-4 combines with J gene TRBJ1-4; a possible D gene is TRBD1 (5 bases). This CDR3 is 13 amino acids long. The germline V and J ends were trimmed by 4 bases and 8 bases, with 11 bases remaining between them. The DNA of the CDR3 is TGTGCCAGCAGTTGGGACTTGGAGGAAAAACTGTTTTTT. Translated: CASSWDLEEKLFF.

The rearrangement uses TRBV6-5 and TRBJ1-1; TRBD1 is a possible D gene (5 bases). Germline V gives CDR1 MNHEY, CDR2 SVGAGI. This CDR3 is built from 14 residues. V was clipped by 4 bases and J by 3 bases, with 12 bases between them. The CDR3 DNA follows: TGTGCCAGCAGTTCCCAGGGTGGTGACACTGAAGCTTTCTTT. It is translated as CASSSQGGDTEAFF.

The chain links TRBV3-1 (or the pseudogene TRBV3-2) to TRBJ2-2, with D possibly TRBD1 on 6 matching bases. Per germline, CDR1 LGHDT and CDR2 YNNKEL (reference sequence). V shed 6 bases and J shed 8 bases, with 22 bases lying between them. This CDR3 spans 16 amino acids. The CDR3 sequence: CASSYQGTSLAGELFF. The CDR3 DNA is TGTGCCAGCAGTTACCAGGGGACCTCTCTGGCGGGGGAGCTGTTTTTT.

The genes are TRBV24-1 and TRBJ2-7; maybe TRBD1 (6 bases). Germline-derived CDR1 and CDR2 are KGHDR and SFDVKD. V lost 4 bases to trimming and J lost 0 bases, with 15 bases between them. The CDR3 sequence is 16 residues long. CDR3 nucleotide sequence: TGTGCCACCAGTGACCCGGACAGCGTAAGCTCCTACGAGCAGTACTTC. Amino acid sequence: CATSDPDSVSSYEQYF.

J is TRBJ1-2 and V is TRBV27, with 7 bases matching TRBD1. V lost 3 bases, J lost 4 bases, and 5 bases stayed unmatched. CDR3 length equals 14 residues. Germline V gene lookup returns CDR1 MNHEY and CDR2 SMNVEV (reference sequence). The CDR3 is CASSFAQGVYGYTF. The CDR3 DNA reads as TGTGCCAGCAGTTTCGCGCAGGGGGTCTATGGCTACACCTTC.

The chain employs TRBV6-5 and TRBJ1-2; 7 bases are a match to TRBD1. This CDR3 is 14 amino acids long. The germline gives CDR1 MNHEY, CDR2 SVGAGI. V dropped 6 bases and J dropped 6; count of bases not matched to a gene: 10. CDR3 bases: TGTGCCAGCAGCCCCCCAGGGGGAATCAATGGCTACACCTTC. It is translated as CASSPPGGINGYTF.

CDR3 loop: CASQGAGNTDTQYF. The CDR3 DNA reads TGTGCCAGCCAGGGGGCGGGGAACACAGATACGCAGTATTTT. The genes are TRBV28 and TRBJ2-3; 8 nucleotides align to TRBD1. Trimming took 8 bases from V and 2 from J; bases not matched to a gene: 6. The germline CDR1 and CDR2 sequences are MDHEN and SYDVKM. CDR3 size: 14 residues.

The V call is TRBV9, the J call TRBJ1-2; 9 nucleotides align to TRBD1. Germline-derived CDR1 and CDR2 are SGDLS and YYNGEE. Trimming cost V 5 bases and J 6 bases; bases outside gene matches: 5. The CDR3 runs to 13 residues. The CDR3 coding sequence is TGTGCCAGCAGGCAGACAGGGGGGAATGGCTACACCTTC. Its translation: CASRQTGGNGYTF.

The chain couples TRBV5-5 to TRBJ1-3; the D gene is possibly TRBD1 (5 bases). CDR3 size: 16 residues. Trimming removed 3 bases at V and 2 bases at J, with 15 bases between. Looked up from germline, CDR1 is SGHKS and CDR2 is YYEKEE (reference sequence). The CDR3 DNA reads as TGTGCCAGCAGCTCTCTCAGGGTCGGAGCTGGAAACACCATATATTTT. It encodes CASSSLRVGAGNTIYF.

This clone was seen only a few times. The chain links TRBV12-5 to TRBJ2-7; 14 bases agree with TRBD2. Germline V gives CDR1 LGHNT, CDR2 FRNRAP. This CDR3 spans 16 amino acids. The J segment lost 4 bases and the V segment lost 2 bases, leaving 4 bases of the junction unmatched. In DNA form, the CDR3 reads TGTGCTAGTGGTTTGTCGACTAGCGGGGGGGCATACGAGCAGTACTTC. It specifies CASGLSTSGGAYEQYF.

The genes are TRBV6-5 and TRBJ2-7; TRBD2 matches 7 bases. V lost 2 bases and J lost 5; bases outside the gene matches: 6. Germline lookup yields CDR1 MNHEY and CDR2 SVGAGI. This CDR3 spans 14 amino acids. CDR3 amino acids: CASSYEGGANEQYF. DNA for the CDR3: TGTGCCAGCAGTTACGAGGGAGGGGCCAACGAGCAGTACTTC.

This clone is a singleton in its sample. V usage is TRBV6-5 and J usage is TRBJ1-3, with a weak D call TRBD1 (6 bases). The CDR3 extends over 14 amino acids. Deletions cut 2 bases from V and 4 bases from J, with 9 bases between. Germline V gene lookup returns CDR1 MNHEY and CDR2 SVGAGI. The chain's CDR3 is CASSYGGAGNTIYF. The CDR3 DNA is TGTGCCAGCAGTTACGGGGGGGCAGGAAACACCATATATTTT.

The CDR3 nucleotides read TGTGCCAGCAGCTGGCGACAGAGCTCCTACGAGCAGTACTTC. This translates into CASSWRQSSYEQYF. The chain combines TRBV3-1 (or the pseudogene TRBV3-2) with TRBJ2-7; tentative D call: TRBD1 (5 bases). V lost 5 bases and J 0 bases, leaving 11 bases between the germline ends. Looked up from germline, CDR1 is LGHDT and CDR2 is YNNKEL (reference sequence). CDR3 length equals 14 residues.

The chain carries TRBV6-5 and TRBJ2-7, with D possibly TRBD2 on 5 matching bases. In germline, CDR1 is MNHEY, CDR2 SVGAGI. V was shortened by 6 bases and J by 6 bases, with 18 bases between the two germline ends. The length of the CDR3 is 14 residues. CDR3: CASREDPIAGEQYF. As DNA, the CDR3 is TGTGCCAGCAGGGAGGACCCGATCGCAGGCGAGCAGTACTTC.

This rearrangement joins TRBV30 to TRBJ1-2; D not certain. CDR3 length: 14 amino acids. The V gene's germline CDR1 is GTSNPN and CDR2 SVGIG (reference sequence). V lost 1 base to trimming and J lost 6 bases, with 15 bases between them. The CDR3 reads CAWSGFRQANGYTF. In DNA, the CDR3 is TGTGCCTGGAGTGGGTTTAGGCAGGCAAATGGCTACACCTTC. Looking up the rest from reference TRBV30 and TRBJ1-2 gives the full variable domain: SQTIHQWPATLVQPVGSPLSLECTVEGTSNPNLYWYRQAAGRGLQLLFYSVGIGQISSEVPQNLSASRPQDRQFILSSKKLLLSDSGFYLCAWSGFRQANGYTFGSGTRLTVV.

The V call is TRBV27, the J call TRBJ1-4; 8 bases agree with TRBD1. The CDR3 loop spans 15 amino acids. V shed 4 bases and J 8 bases; nucleotides not matched to a gene: 9. Germline V gene lookup returns CDR1 MNHEY and CDR2 SMNVEV (reference sequence). The CDR3 reads CASSSRQGIWEKLFF. The CDR3 nucleotides read TGTGCCAGCAGTTCGAGACAGGGGATTTGGGAAAAACTGTTTTTT.

V and J are TRBV27 and TRBJ1-3, with 9 bases that match TRBD1. J was trimmed by 2 bases and V by 5 bases; bases with no gene match: 4. The CDR3 contains 15 residues. CDR1 is MNHEY and CDR2 is SMNVEV in the germline V gene (reference sequence). CDR3 region: CASSPWDRAGNTIYF. CDR3 in DNA: TGTGCCAGCAGTCCGTGGGACAGGGCTGGAAACACCATATATTTT.

The rearrangement links TRBV11-1 to TRBJ2-5; D might be TRBD2 (6 bases). Germline V gene data show CDR1 as SGHAT and CDR2 as FQDESV (reference sequence). Trimming took off 2 bases at V and 0 bases at J, with 10 bases between the two ends. The CDR3 sequence is 15 residues long. CDR3 sequence: CASSLRGDYQETQYF. The CDR3 nucleotides are TGTGCCAGCAGCTTACGTGGGGACTACCAAGAGACCCAGTACTTC.